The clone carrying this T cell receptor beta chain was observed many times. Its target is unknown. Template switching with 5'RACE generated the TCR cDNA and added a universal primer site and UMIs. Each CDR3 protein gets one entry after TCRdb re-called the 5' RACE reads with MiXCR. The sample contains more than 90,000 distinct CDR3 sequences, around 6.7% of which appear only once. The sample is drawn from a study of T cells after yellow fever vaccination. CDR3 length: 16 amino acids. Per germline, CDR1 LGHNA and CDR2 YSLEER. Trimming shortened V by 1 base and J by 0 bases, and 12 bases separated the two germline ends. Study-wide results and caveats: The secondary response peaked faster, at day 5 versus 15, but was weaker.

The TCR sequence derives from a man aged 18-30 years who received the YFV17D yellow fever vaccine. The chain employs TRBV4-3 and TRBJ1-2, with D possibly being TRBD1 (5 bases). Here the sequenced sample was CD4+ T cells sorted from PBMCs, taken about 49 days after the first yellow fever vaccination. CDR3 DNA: TGCGCCAGCAGCCAAGGAACCAGGGCTTCTAACTATGGCTACACCTTC. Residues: CASSQGTRASNYGYTF.